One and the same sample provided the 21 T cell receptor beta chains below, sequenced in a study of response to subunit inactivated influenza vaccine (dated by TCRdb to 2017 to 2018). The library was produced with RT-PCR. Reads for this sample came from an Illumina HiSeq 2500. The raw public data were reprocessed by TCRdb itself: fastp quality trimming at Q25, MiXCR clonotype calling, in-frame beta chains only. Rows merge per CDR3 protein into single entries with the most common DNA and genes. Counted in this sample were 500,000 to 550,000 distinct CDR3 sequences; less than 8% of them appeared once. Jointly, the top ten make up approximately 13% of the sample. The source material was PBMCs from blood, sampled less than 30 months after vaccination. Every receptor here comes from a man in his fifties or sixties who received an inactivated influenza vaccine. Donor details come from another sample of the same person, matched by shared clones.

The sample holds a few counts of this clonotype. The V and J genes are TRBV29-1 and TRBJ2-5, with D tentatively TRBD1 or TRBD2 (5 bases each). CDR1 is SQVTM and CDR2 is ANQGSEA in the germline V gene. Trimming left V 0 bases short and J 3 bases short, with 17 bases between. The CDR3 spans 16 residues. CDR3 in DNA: TGCAGCGTTGAAGATCGGGGACGCCGATGGGAAGAGACCCAGTACTTC. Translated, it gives CSVEDRGRRWEETQYF.

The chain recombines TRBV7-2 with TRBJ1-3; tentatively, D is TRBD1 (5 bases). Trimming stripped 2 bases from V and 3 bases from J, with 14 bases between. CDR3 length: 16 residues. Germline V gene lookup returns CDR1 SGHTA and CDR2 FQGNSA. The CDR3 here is CASSLPSGAFGNTIYF. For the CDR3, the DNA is TGTGCCAGCAGCTTACCCTCCGGGGCTTTTGGAAACACCATATATTTT.

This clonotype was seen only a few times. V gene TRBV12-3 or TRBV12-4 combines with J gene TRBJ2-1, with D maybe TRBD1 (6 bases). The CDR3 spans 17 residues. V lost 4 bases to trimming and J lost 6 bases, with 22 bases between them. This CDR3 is CASSWGHQVGLGNEQFF. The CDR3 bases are TGTGCCAGCAGTTGGGGACATCAGGTGGGGTTAGGCAATGAGCAGTTCTTC.

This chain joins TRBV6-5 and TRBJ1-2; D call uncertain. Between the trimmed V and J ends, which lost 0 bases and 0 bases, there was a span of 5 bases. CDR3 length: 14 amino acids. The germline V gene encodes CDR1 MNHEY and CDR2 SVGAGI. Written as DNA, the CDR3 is TGTGCCAGCAGTTACTCTCCCTCTAACTATGGCTACACCTTC. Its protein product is CASSYSPSNYGYTF.

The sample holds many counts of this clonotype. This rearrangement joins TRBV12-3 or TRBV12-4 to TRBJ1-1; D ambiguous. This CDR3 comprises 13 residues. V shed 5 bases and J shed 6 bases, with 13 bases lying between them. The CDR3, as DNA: TGTGCCAGCAGTCCGGAGGGCCTTTCTGAAGCTTTCTTT. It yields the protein CASSPEGLSEAFF.

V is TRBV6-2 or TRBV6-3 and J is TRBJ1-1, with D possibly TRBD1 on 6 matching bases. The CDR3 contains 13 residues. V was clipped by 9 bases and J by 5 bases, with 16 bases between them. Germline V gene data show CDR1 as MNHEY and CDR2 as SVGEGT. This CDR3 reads CASYGTPSTEAFF. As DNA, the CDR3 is TGTGCCAGTTACGGGACACCCTCTACTGAAGCTTTCTTT.

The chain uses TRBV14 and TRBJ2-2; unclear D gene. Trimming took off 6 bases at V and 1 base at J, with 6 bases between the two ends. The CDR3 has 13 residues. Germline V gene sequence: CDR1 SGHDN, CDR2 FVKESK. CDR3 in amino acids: CASREQNTGELFF. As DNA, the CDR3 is TGTGCCAGCAGGGAACAGAACACCGGGGAGCTGTTTTTT.

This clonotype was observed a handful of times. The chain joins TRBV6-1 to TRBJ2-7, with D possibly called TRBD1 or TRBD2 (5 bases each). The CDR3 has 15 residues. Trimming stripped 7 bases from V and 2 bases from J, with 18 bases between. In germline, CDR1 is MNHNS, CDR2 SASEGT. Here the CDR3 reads CASTIQGGGPYEQYF. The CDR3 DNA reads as TGTGCCAGCACCATCCAGGGTGGGGGACCCTACGAGCAGTACTTC.

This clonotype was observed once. The CDR3 here is CASSLYTAPQETQYF. CDR3 nucleotides: TGTGCCAGCAGCCTCTACACAGCGCCTCAAGAGACCCAGTACTTC. The chain employs TRBV11-1 and TRBJ2-5; D is undetermined. Trimming cost V 5 bases and J 2 bases, with 15 bases left between them. Per the germline V gene, CDR1 is SGHAT and CDR2 is FQDESV (reference sequence). The CDR3 is made up of 15 amino acids.

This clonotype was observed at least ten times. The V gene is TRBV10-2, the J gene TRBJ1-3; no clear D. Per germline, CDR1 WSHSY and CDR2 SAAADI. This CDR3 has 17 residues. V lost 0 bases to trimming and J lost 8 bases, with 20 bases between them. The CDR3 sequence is CASSESGLSHLGYTIYF. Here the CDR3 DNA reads TGCGCCAGCAGTGAGTCCGGGCTCTCGCACCTCGGATACACCATATATTTT.

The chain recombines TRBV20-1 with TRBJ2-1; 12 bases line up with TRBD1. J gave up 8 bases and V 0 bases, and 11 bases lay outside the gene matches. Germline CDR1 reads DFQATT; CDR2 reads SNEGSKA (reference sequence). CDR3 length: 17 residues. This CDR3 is CSARDLLGTGGPHEQFF. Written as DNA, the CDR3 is TGCAGTGCTAGAGATCTCCTTGGGACAGGGGGCCCCCATGAGCAGTTCTTC.

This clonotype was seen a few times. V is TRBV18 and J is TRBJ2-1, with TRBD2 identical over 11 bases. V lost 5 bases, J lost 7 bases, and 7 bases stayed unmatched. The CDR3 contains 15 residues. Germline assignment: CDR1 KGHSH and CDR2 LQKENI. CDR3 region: CASSVPGLAANEQFF. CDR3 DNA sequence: TGTGCCAGCTCAGTCCCGGGACTAGCGGCGAATGAGCAGTTCTTC.

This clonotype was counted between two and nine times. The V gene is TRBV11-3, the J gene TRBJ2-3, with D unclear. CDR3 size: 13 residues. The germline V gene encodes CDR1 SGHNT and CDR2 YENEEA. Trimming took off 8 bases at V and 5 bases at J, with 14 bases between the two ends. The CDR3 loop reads CASSTNRRDTQYF. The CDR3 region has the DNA TGTGCCAGCTCGACGAATAGAAGAGATACGCAGTATTTT.

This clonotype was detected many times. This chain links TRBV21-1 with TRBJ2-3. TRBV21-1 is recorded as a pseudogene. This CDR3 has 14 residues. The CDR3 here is CASSKESGQDTQYF. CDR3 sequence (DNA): TGTGCCAGCAGCAAAGAATCAGGGCAAGATACGCAGTATTTT.

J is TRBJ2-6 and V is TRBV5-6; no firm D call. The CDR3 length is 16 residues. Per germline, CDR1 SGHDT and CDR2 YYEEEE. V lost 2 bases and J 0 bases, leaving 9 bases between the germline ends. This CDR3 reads CASSFRQGSGANVLTF. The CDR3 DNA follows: TGTGCCAGCAGCTTTAGACAAGGCTCTGGGGCCAACGTCCTGACTTTC.

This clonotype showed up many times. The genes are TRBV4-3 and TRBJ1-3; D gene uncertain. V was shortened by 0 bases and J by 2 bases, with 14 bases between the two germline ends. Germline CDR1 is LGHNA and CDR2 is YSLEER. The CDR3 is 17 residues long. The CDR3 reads CASSQDRLAGTGNTIYF. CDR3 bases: TGCGCCAGCAGCCAAGATCGTCTGGCAGGAACTGGAAACACCATATATTTT.

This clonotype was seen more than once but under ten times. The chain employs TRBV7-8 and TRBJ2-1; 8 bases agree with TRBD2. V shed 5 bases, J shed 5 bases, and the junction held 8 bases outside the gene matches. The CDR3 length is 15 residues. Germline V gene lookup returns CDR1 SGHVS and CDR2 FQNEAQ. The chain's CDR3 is CASSPPSGRNNEQFF. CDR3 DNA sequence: TGTGCCAGCAGCCCCCCTAGCGGGCGAAACAATGAGCAGTTCTTC.

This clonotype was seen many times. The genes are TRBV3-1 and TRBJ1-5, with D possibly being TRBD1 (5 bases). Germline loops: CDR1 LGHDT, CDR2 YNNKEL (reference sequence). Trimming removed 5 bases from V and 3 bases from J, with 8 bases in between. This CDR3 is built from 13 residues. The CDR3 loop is CASSGGLNQPQHF. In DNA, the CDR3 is TGTGCCAGCAGCGGGGGACTCAATCAGCCCCAGCATTTT.

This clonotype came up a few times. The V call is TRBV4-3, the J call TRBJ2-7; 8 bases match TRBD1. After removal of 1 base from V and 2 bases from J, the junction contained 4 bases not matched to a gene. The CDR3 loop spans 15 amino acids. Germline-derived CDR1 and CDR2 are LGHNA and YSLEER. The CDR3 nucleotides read TGCGCCAGCAGCCAAGTGCTGACAGGGGCCTACGAGCAGTACTTC. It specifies CASSQVLTGAYEQYF.

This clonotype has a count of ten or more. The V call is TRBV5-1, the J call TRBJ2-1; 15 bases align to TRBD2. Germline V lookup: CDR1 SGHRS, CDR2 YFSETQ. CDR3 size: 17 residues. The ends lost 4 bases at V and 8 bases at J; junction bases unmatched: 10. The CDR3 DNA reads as TGCGCCAGCAGCCTAACGGGACTAGCGGGGGGCCGGGATGAGCAGTTCTTC. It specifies CASSLTGLAGGRDEQFF.

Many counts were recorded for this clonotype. The CDR3 DNA sequence: TGTGCCAGCAGCCAGAAAGGCGGGAGGGCCTTGGAGACCCAGTACTTC. Protein product: CASSQKGGRALETQYF. The chain is built from TRBV7-8 and TRBJ2-5; TRBD2 matches 9 bases. The germline V gene encodes CDR1 SGHVS and CDR2 FQNEAQ. The CDR3 has 16 amino acids. The trim removed 5 bases at V and 5 bases at J, leaving 12 bases unmatched.